Shown below are 15 T cell receptor beta chains from a single sample sequenced in a study of T-cell memory formation after mild COVID-19. Each CDR3 protein gets one entry after TCRdb re-called the 5' RACE reads with MiXCR. The table lists hundreds of thousands of distinct CDR3 sequences, 18% of them singletons. The sample taken for sequencing was PBMCs or a T cell subset sorted from them (not recorded which). The receptor source for this set is an adult woman who had mild COVID-19 (a few samples of this study predate the infection). Cell type and time point are not known.

V gene TRBV7-8 combines with J gene TRBJ2-6; the D is unclear. Trimming took off 1 base at V and 2 bases at J, with 6 bases between the two ends. From germline, CDR1 is SGHVS and CDR2 FQNEAQ. The CDR3 length is 15 residues. The CDR3, as DNA: TGTGCCAGCAGCTTAGACGGTACTGGGGCCAACGTCCTGACTTTC. Translation gives CASSLDGTGANVLTF.

At least ten counts were recorded for this clonotype. This chain connects TRBV7-3 to TRBJ2-7, with 9 bases aligning to TRBD1. The CDR3 loop spans 13 amino acids. Germline values: CDR1 SGHTA, CDR2 FQGTGA. V lost 4 bases, J lost 5 bases, and 3 bases stayed unmatched. CDR3 sequence reads: CASSSDRGHEQYF. The CDR3 coding sequence is TGTGCCAGCAGCTCGGACAGGGGACACGAGCAGTACTTC. Variable domain in full (rest from reference TRBV7-3 and TRBJ2-7): GAGVSQTPSNKVTEKGKYVELRCDPISGHTALYWYRQSLGQGPEFLIYFQGTGAADDSGLPNDRFFAVRPEGSVSTLKIQRTERGDSAVYLCASSSDRGHEQYFGPGTRLTVT.

The chain recombines TRBV9 with TRBJ1-5, with D perhaps TRBD1 (5 bases). The CDR3 is made up of 15 amino acids. Trimming took off 0 bases at V and 3 bases at J, with 10 bases between the two ends. The germline V gene has CDR1 SGDLS and CDR2 YYNGEE. The CDR3 sequence is CASSVGKGDNQPQHF. The DNA for the CDR3 is TGTGCCAGCAGCGTAGGGAAAGGGGACAATCAGCCCCAGCATTTT.

The V and J genes are TRBV9 and TRBJ2-3; the D gene is possibly TRBD2 (5 bases). The CDR3 is 17 residues long. Germline V gene data show CDR1 as SGDLS and CDR2 as YYNGEE. V dropped 0 bases and J dropped 1 base, with 15 bases sitting between them. Here the CDR3 reads CASSVAWESPRTDTQYF. The CDR3 DNA sequence: TGTGCCAGCAGCGTAGCTTGGGAGAGCCCCCGCACAGATACGCAGTATTTT.

The chain joins TRBV24-1 to TRBJ2-7, with TRBD1 matching over 8 bases. V was pared by 4 bases and J by 0 bases, with 4 bases of the junction left unmatched. The CDR3 consists of 15 residues. Germline CDR1 and CDR2: KGHDR and SFDVKD. DNA of the CDR3: TGTGCCACCAGTGAAACGACAGGGGCCTCCTACGAGCAGTACTTC. This sequence encodes CATSETTGASYEQYF.

The chain carries TRBV20-1 and TRBJ2-3; D is perhaps TRBD1 (6 bases). Per the germline V gene, CDR1 is DFQATT and CDR2 is SNEGSKA (reference sequence). Between the trimmed V and J ends, which lost 0 bases and 1 base, there was a span of 14 bases. The CDR3 consists of 16 residues. The DNA for the CDR3 is TGCAGTGCTAGAGATGAGACAGGAATGGGCACAGATACGCAGTATTTT. It encodes CSARDETGMGTDTQYF.

The rearrangement links TRBV19 to TRBJ1-4, with a possible D match to TRBD1 (6 bases). Germline loops: CDR1 LNHDA, CDR2 SQIVND (reference sequence). The CDR3 is 13 residues long. V lost 8 bases and J lost 4, with 11 bases in between. CDR3 nucleotides: TGTGCCAGTGAAGGACAGATTAATGAAAAACTGTTTTTT. This sequence encodes CASEGQINEKLFF.

This clonotype was seen a handful of times. The chain has TRBV20-1 and TRBJ1-2, with D possibly matching TRBD1 (5 bases). V lost 6 bases and J lost 2, with 7 bases in between. The CDR3 is 11 amino acids. CDR1 is DFQATT and CDR2 is SNEGSKA in the germline V gene (reference sequence). CDR3 sequence reads: CSAPGNYGYTF. The DNA for the CDR3 is TGCAGTGCCCCAGGGAACTATGGCTACACCTTC.

The V call is TRBV5-1, the J call TRBJ2-5; 9 positions match TRBD2. This CDR3 is built from 17 residues. Germline assignment: CDR1 SGHRS and CDR2 YFSETQ. The V and J ends lost 7 bases and 4 bases, in that order; junction bases with no gene match: 17. The CDR3 sequence is CASEKWASGIQGETQYF. DNA of the CDR3: TGCGCCAGCGAAAAGTGGGCTAGCGGGATACAGGGAGAGACCCAGTACTTC.

The chain combines TRBV12-3 or TRBV12-4 with TRBJ2-3; D gene uncertain. There are 15 residues in the CDR3. Trimming took off 5 bases at V and 2 bases at J, with 14 bases between the two ends. CDR3: CASSGARLATDTQYF. DNA of the CDR3: TGTGCCAGCAGTGGCGCAAGACTGGCCACAGATACGCAGTATTTT.

The chain joins TRBV2 to TRBJ1-1; possible D gene TRBD1, 5 bases. The CDR3 has 13 amino acids. The ends were cut back, 4 bases at V and 5 bases at J, with 11 bases in the middle. CDR1 and CDR2 from the germline V gene are SNHLY and FYNNEI. Here the CDR3 reads CASSAEGATEAFF. The CDR3 DNA reads TGTGCCAGCAGTGCAGAAGGGGCTACTGAAGCTTTCTTT.

This clonotype was counted many times. V gene TRBV4-2 combines with J gene TRBJ1-5; D is uncertain. This CDR3 contains 16 residues. Germline CDR1 and CDR2: LGHNA and YNFKEQ. Trimming pared 1 base from V and 0 bases from J, leaving 10 bases between. CDR3 nucleotide sequence: TGTGCCAGCAGCCAAGGGGCAGGAGTTAGCAATCAGCCCCAGCATTTT. It codes for CASSQGAGVSNQPQHF.

This clonotype was observed a handful of times. The genes are TRBV11-1 and TRBJ2-7; D not certain. Trimming took off 8 bases at V and 3 bases at J, with 11 bases between the two ends. Germline CDR1 SGHAT, CDR2 FQDESV (reference sequence). The CDR3 totals 12 residues. Written as DNA, the CDR3 is TGTGCCAGCTCCCGAGGTTACTACGAGCAGTACTTC. It codes for CASSRGYYEQYF.

Only a few counts were recorded for this clonotype. The chain uses TRBV29-1 and TRBJ2-1; D is possibly TRBD2 (6 bases). The CDR3 is 15 residues long. Germline CDR1 SQVTM, CDR2 ANQGSEA. The ends were cut back, 5 bases at V and 2 bases at J, with 16 bases in the middle. Here the CDR3 DNA reads TGCAGCGTTACTCGGCAGGGAGGTCCCTACAATGAGCAGTTCTTC. This encodes CSVTRQGGPYNEQFF.

This clonotype was seen a handful of times. This chain connects TRBV12-3 or TRBV12-4 to TRBJ1-6; maybe TRBD1 (6 bases). The CDR3 runs 13 residues. The ends were cut back, 3 bases at V and 14 bases at J, with 14 bases in the middle. CDR3 nucleotide sequence: TGTGCCAGCAGTTTGGGGGCCCCTTCTGCCCTCCACTTT. Its translation: CASSLGAPSALHF.